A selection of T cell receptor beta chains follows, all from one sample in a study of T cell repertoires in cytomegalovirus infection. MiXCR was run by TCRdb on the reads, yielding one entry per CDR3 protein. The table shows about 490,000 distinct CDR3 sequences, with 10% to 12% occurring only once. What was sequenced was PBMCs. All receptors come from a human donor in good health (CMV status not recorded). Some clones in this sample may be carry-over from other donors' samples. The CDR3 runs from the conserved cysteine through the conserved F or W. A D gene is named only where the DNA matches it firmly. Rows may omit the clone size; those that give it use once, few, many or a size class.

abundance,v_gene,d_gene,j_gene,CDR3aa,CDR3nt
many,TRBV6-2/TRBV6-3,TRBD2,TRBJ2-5,CASSSPLAGGLETQYF,TGTGCCAGCAGTTCCCCATTAGCGGGGGGGCTAGAGACCCAGTACTTC
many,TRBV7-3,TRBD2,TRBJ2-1,CASSLKPLAGYYNEQFF,TGTGCCAGCAGCTTAAAGCCACTAGCGGGGTACTACAATGAGCAGTTCTTC
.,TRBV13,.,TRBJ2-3,CASSSSSGAARPTDTQYF,TGTGCCAGCAGCTCCTCCTCCGGAGCGGCGAGACCCACAGATACGCAGTATTTT
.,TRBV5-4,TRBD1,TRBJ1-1,CASSAESGTGDTAFF,TGTGCCAGCAGCGCGGAATCCGGGACAGGGGATACGGCTTTCTTT
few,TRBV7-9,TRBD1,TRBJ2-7,CASRPPGQSGEQYF,TGTGCCAGCAGGCCACCGGGACAGTCCGGCGAGCAGTACTTC
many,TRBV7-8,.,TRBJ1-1,CASSLARWSSEAFF,TGTGCCAGCAGCTTAGCGCGCTGGTCATCTGAAGCTTTCTTT
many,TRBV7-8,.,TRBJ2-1,CASSLDPGHPEIF,TGTGCCAGCAGCCTCGACCCGGGCCATCCGGAGATCTTC
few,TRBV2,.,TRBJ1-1,CASSEDGGETEAFF,TGTGCCAGCAGTGAAGATGGGGGAGAGACTGAAGCTTTCTTT
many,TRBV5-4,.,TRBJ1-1,CASSFGQGRRAFF,TGTGCCAGCAGCTTCGGGCAGGGAAGGAGGGCTTTCTTT
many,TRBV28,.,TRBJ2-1,CASSLDRNEQFF,TGTGCCAGCAGTCTAGACAGGAATGAGCAGTTCTTC
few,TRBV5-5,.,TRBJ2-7,CASSLGRTDPKDGQYF,TGTGCCAGCAGCTTGGGTCGGACAGATCCTAAGGACGGGCAGTACTTC
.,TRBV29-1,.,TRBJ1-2,CSAFDGVGYTF,TGCAGCGCCTTCGACGGGGTGGGCTACACCTTC
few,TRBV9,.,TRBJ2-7,CASSVEISPYEQYF,TGTGCCAGCAGCGTAGAAATCTCCCCCTACGAGCAGTACTTC
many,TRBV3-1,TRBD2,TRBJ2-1,CASSPRTSGGAGNEQFF,TGTGCCAGCAGCCCTAGGACTAGCGGGGGGGCCGGCAATGAGCAGTTCTTC
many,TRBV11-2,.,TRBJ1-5,CASSSSGHNQPQHF,TGTGCCAGCAGCTCCTCAGGGCACAATCAGCCCCAGCATTTT
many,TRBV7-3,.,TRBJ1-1,CASSPMAQINTEAFF,TGTGCCAGCAGCCCCATGGCTCAGATTAACACTGAAGCTTTCTTT
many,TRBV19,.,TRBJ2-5,CASSTSGQLETQYF,TGTGCCAGTAGTACCTCAGGACAGTTGGAGACCCAGTACTTC
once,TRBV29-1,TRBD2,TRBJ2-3,CSVVPLAGGADTQYF,TGCAGCGTTGTGCCACTAGCGGGGGGTGCAGATACGCAGTATTTT
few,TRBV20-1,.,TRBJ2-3,CSARVQTSTDTQYF,TGCAGTGCTAGAGTGCAAACTAGCACAGATACGCAGTATTTT
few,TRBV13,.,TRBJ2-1,CASSPQRQSSYNEQFF,TGTGCCAGCAGCCCCCAGCGGCAAAGCTCCTACAATGAGCAGTTCTTC
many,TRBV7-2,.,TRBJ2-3,CASSSMGVTDTQYF,TGTGCCAGCAGCTCAATGGGGGTCACAGATACGCAGTATTTT
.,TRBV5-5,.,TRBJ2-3,CASSFRTAPSTDTQYF,TGTGCCAGCAGTTTCCGCACGGCCCCTAGCACAGATACGCAGTATTTT
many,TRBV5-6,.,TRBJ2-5,CASSPSMGETQYF,TGTGCCAGCAGCCCCTCGATGGGAGAGACCCAGTACTTC
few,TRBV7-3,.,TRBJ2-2,CASSLSGGTGVGELFF,TGTGCCAGCAGCTTATCAGGCGGGACGGGTGTCGGGGAGCTGTTTTTT
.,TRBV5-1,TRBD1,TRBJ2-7,CASSLGTGGPNEQYF,TGCGCCAGCAGCTTGGGGACAGGGGGCCCCAACGAGCAGTACTTC
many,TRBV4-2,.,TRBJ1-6,CASSQGKMNSPLHF,TGTGCCAGCAGCCAAGGAAAGATGAATTCACCCCTCCACTTT
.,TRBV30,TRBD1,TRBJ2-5,CARSVAGTVVETQYF,TGTGCCCGGAGTGTCGCCGGGACAGTAGTAGAGACCCAGTACTTC
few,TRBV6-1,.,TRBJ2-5,CASSEGTETQYF,TGTGCCAGCAGTGAAGGGACGGAGACCCAGTACTTC
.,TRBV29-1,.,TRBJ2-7,CSARKDYSDEQYF,TGCAGCGCCCGGAAGGACTATTCGGACGAGCAGTACTTC
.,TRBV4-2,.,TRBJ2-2,CASSQDRGGNTGELFF,TGTGCCAGCAGCCAAGATCGTGGGGGGAACACCGGGGAGCTGTTTTTT
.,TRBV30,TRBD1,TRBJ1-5,CAWTGGQGQPQHF,TGTGCCTGGACTGGCGGACAGGGACAGCCCCAGCATTTT
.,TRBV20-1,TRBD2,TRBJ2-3,CSAGGTSTLTDTQYF,TGCAGTGCAGGGGGGACTAGCACACTCACAGATACGCAGTATTTT
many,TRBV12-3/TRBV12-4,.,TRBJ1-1,CASSPPRGGQRRTEAFF,TGTGCCAGCAGTCCCCCCCGAGGAGGGCAAAGAAGGACTGAAGCTTTCTTT
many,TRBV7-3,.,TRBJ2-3,CASSSIPSTRTDTQYF,TGTGCCAGCAGCTCAATCCCTAGTACCAGGACAGATACGCAGTATTTT
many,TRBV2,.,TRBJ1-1,CASSLGHRATEAFF,TGTGCCAGCAGTCTGGGACACCGGGCCACTGAAGCTTTCTTT
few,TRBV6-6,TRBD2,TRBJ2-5,CASSERGLAGGNQETQYF,TGTGCCAGCAGTGAGCGGGGACTAGCGGGAGGGAACCAAGAGACCCAGTACTTC
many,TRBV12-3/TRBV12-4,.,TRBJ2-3,CASGLPGSPDTQYF,TGTGCCAGCGGATTGCCGGGGTCTCCAGATACGCAGTATTTT
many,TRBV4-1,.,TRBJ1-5,CASSRAGEGSDQPQHF,TGCGCCAGCAGCCGGGCGGGTGAGGGGAGCGATCAGCCCCAGCATTTT
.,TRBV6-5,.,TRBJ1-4,CASQKRLSEKLFF,TGTGCCAGCCAGAAGAGGTTGAGTGAAAAACTGTTTTTT
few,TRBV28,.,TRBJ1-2,CASSLTLEGITF,TGTGCCAGCAGTTTAACTCTTGAGGGGATCACCTTC
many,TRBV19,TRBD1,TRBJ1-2,CASSTPGTGQNYGYTF,TGTGCCAGTAGTACCCCCGGGACAGGACAAAACTATGGCTACACCTTC
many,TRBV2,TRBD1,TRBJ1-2,CARNPRDRDGYTF,TGTGCCAGGAACCCTAGGGACAGGGATGGCTACACCTTC
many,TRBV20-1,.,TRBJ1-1,CSARIGSANTEAFF,TGCAGTGCTAGGATCGGGTCCGCGAACACTGAAGCTTTCTTT
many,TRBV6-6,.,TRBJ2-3,CASSYGASSRTDTQYF,TGTGCCAGCAGTTACGGCGCTAGCTCCAGGACAGATACGCAGTATTTT
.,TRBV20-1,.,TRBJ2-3,CSASLVGASTDTQYF,TGCAGTGCTAGCCTAGTGGGGGCTAGCACAGATACGCAGTATTTT
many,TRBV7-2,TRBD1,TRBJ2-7,CASSSWGQGSYEQYF,TGTGCCAGCAGTTCTTGGGGACAGGGGTCCTACGAGCAGTACTTC
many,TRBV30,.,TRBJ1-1,CAWSVPEVNTEAFF,TGTGCCTGGAGTGTACCAGAGGTCAACACTGAAGCTTTCTTT
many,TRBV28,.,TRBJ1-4,CASSFKWEKLFF,TGTGCCAGCAGTTTCAAATGGGAAAAACTGTTTTTT
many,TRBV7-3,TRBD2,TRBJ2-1,CASSLSPTSGSYNEQFF,TGTGCCAGCAGCTTAAGTCCTACTAGCGGCTCCTACAATGAGCAGTTCTTC
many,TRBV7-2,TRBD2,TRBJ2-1,CASSLGLASSYNEQFF,TGTGCCAGCAGCCTGGGACTAGCGAGCTCCTACAATGAGCAGTTCTTC